This TCR beta chain was found in a study of T cell clonality in common variable immunodeficiency. Broader study findings: CVID subjects showed higher TCRbeta clonality than healthy controls. Fewer TCRbeta clones were shared among CVID subjects than controls.

V was shortened by 4 bases and J by 0 bases, with 16 bases between the two germline ends. Germline V gene lookup returns CDR1 LGHNA and CDR2 YNFKEQ. The CDR3 has 17 amino acids. Many counts were recorded for this clone. Its cognate antigen is unknown. The DNA ends 3 residues before the CDR3 does, and the rest of the CDR3 is filled in from the germline J gene. Some clones are missing from TCRdb's copy, which holds only in-frame ones; the method was immunoSEQ multiplex PCR. This sample carries under 45,000 clones and no singletons, and 1.3% to 1.5% goes to the top ten. This TCR derives from a person aged 18 to 69 in good health. The rearrangement joins TRBV4-2 to TRBJ1-5, with D perhaps matching TRBD1 (5 bases). The sequenced material came from peripheral blood mononuclear cells. CDR3 DNA, as far as it was read: TGTGCCAGCAGCCTCACGACAGCCTCATATAGCAATCAGCCC. Its translation is CASSLTTASYSNQP. Given in full, the CDR3 is CASSLTTASYSNQPQHF.